One and the same sample provided the 32 T cell receptor beta chains below, sequenced in a study of T cells expressing NK-cell markers. TCRdb reprocessed the 5' RACE reads and reports one entry per CDR3 protein, with no DNA. This sample's clone table lists about 260,000 distinct CDR3 sequences. The sample comprised blood T cells: a sorted CD56 or NKG2C T cell subset, CD4+ or CD8+ T cells, or bulk PBMC T cells (not recorded which). Receptors originate from a woman between 18 and 70 years old in good health.

The chain uses TRBV7-2 and TRBJ1-6. Germline lookup yields CDR1 SGHTA and CDR2 FQGNSA. The CDR3 is 14 residues long. The CDR3 loop is CASSLVHHNSPLHF. Complete variable domain (other parts from reference TRBV7-2 and TRBJ1-6): GAGVSQSPSNKVTEKGKDVELRCDPISGHTALYWYRQSLGQGLEFLIYFQGNSAPDKSGLPSDRFSAERTGGSVSTLTIQRTQQEDSAVYLCASSLVHHNSPLHFGNGTRLTVT.

The chain links TRBV12-3 or TRBV12-4 to TRBJ2-1. The CDR3 totals 13 residues. The CDR3 reads CASSPFPPNEQFF.

The chain recombines TRBV4-3 with TRBJ1-4; TCRdb calls TRBD1, which cannot be checked without DNA. CDR3 length: 16 amino acids. Germline CDR1 and CDR2: LGHNA and YSLEER. Here the CDR3 reads CASSQDAGTANEKLFF.

The chain carries TRBV4-1 and TRBJ2-3; TCRdb's D call, TRBD1, is unchecked because there is no DNA. CDR3 length equals 15 residues. In germline, CDR1 is MGHRA, CDR2 YSYEKL. The CDR3 spells CASSQDGGVADTQYF.

The gene calls are TRBV12-3 or TRBV12-4 and TRBJ1-5. The CDR3 sequence is 13 residues long. The CDR3 loop reads CASSLAGFQPQHF.

V is TRBV18 and J is TRBJ2-2; TCRdb outputs TRBD2, but without DNA this stays unchecked. Germline loops: CDR1 KGHSH, CDR2 LQKENI. The CDR3 is 16 residues long. CDR3 residues: CASGLSDRRNTGELFF.

The rearrangement uses TRBV29-1 and TRBJ2-7; the TCRdb D gene call, TRBD1, has no DNA to confirm it. CDR3 length equals 12 residues. The germline gives CDR1 SQVTM, CDR2 ANQGSEA. CDR3 protein: CSGQSETYEQYF.

The chain recombines TRBV5-1 with TRBJ2-4; TCRdb calls TRBD1, which cannot be checked without DNA. Germline assignment: CDR1 SGHRS and CDR2 YFSETQ. The CDR3 runs to 14 residues. CDR3 loop: CASSPLDRGGIQYF.

The chain couples TRBV7-8 to TRBJ1-1. The CDR3 runs to 16 residues. CDR1 SGHVS and CDR2 FQNEAQ come from the germline V gene. This chain's CDR3 is CASSLGSGTMNTEAFF.

The CDR3 loop reads CASSVATGIYTEAFF. V gene TRBV9 combines with J gene TRBJ1-1. CDR1 and CDR2 (germline): SGDLS, YYNGEE. CDR3 length: 15 amino acids.

The V and J genes are TRBV10-3 and TRBJ2-3; with no DNA, the TCRdb D assignment of TRBD1 cannot be verified. Germline V CDR1 and CDR2: ENHRY, SYGVKD. This CDR3 is built from 16 residues. CDR3 sequence: CAISEQGGITTDTQYF.

This sequence joins TRBV7-9 and TRBJ2-5; the D call from TCRdb, TRBD1, cannot be confirmed without DNA. CDR1 SEHNR and CDR2 FQNEAQ come from the germline V gene (reference sequence). CDR3 size: 14 residues. CDR3 sequence reads: CASSLQGVGETQYF.

CDR3 residues: CASSLAGTSGGSSGANVLTF. The chain employs TRBV5-1 and TRBJ2-6; there is no DNA to check the TCRdb D call of TRBD2. The CDR3 covers 20 residues. Germline CDR1 reads SGHRS; CDR2 reads YFSETQ.

This chain connects TRBV6-5 to TRBJ1-2. This CDR3 is built from 14 residues. Germline V gene data show CDR1 as MNHEY and CDR2 as SVGAGI. CDR3 in amino acids: CASSSSGANYGYTF.

The chain couples TRBV19 to TRBJ2-2. CDR1 LNHDA and CDR2 SQIVND come from the germline V gene (reference sequence). The CDR3 contains 16 residues. CDR3: CASSIGPAANTGELFF.

This chain uses TRBV5-1 with TRBJ1-3. The length of the CDR3 is 14 residues. CDR1 and CDR2 (germline): SGHRS, YFSETQ. Here the CDR3 reads CASSATGLGNTIYF.

This chain connects TRBV5-6 to TRBJ2-1; the D gene TCRdb calls, TRBD2, cannot be checked with no DNA. This CDR3 contains 18 residues. Germline V gene lookup returns CDR1 SGHDT and CDR2 YYEEEE. The chain's CDR3 is CASSLAALSSATYNEQFF.

The chain couples TRBV29-1 to TRBJ2-2; TCRdb lists TRBD1, though no DNA is available to test this call. The CDR3 has 14 residues. Germline V gene lookup returns CDR1 SQVTM and CDR2 ANQGSEA. CDR3 region: CSVRGLLNTGELFF.

The rearrangement links TRBV9 to TRBJ1-6; TCRdb calls TRBD1, which cannot be checked without DNA. There are 15 residues in the CDR3. The germline V gene has CDR1 SGDLS and CDR2 YYNGEE. CDR3 in amino acids: CASSVAGGGGSPLHF.

The chain has TRBV5-6 and TRBJ2-1. The germline V gene has CDR1 SGHDT and CDR2 YYEEEE. CDR3 length equals 12 residues. The CDR3 sequence: CASSLQVNEQFF.

The chain links TRBV2 to TRBJ1-2; TCRdb returns TRBD1, unconfirmable since there is no DNA. The CDR3 runs to 14 residues. Germline values: CDR1 SNHLY, CDR2 FYNNEI. CDR3 loop: CASRAQGARYGYTF.

The chain combines TRBV7-9 with TRBJ1-6; lacking DNA, the TRBD1 call made by TCRdb goes unchecked. The CDR3 is 14 residues long. CDR1 is SEHNR and CDR2 is FQNEAQ in the germline V gene (reference sequence). The CDR3 region is CASSSGTAYSPLHF.

The chain has TRBV12-3 or TRBV12-4 and TRBJ1-1. The CDR3 sequence is 16 residues long. This chain's CDR3 is CASTVVSWGGNTEAFF.

V is TRBV20-1 and J is TRBJ2-1; TCRdb selects TRBD1, and the lack of DNA leaves this call unchecked. Germline V lookup: CDR1 DFQATT, CDR2 SNEGSKA (reference sequence). This CDR3 has 14 amino acids. CDR3 in amino acids: CSAPRQGRDNEQFF.

This chain joins TRBV12-3 or TRBV12-4 and TRBJ2-3; TCRdb's D call of TRBD1 is untestable without DNA. CDR3 size: 18 residues. CDR3 in amino acids: CASSLARGPGRSTDTQYF.

This chain joins TRBV7-2 and TRBJ2-1; TCRdb's D gene call, TRBD1, goes unchecked for lack of DNA. Germline CDR1 is SGHTA and CDR2 is FQGNSA. The CDR3 spans 12 residues. The chain's CDR3 is CASSSYGGEQFF. Drawing the rest from reference TRBV7-2 and TRBJ2-1, the complete variable domain is GAGVSQSPSNKVTEKGKDVELRCDPISGHTALYWYRQSLGQGLEFLIYFQGNSAPDKSGLPSDRFSAERTGGSVSTLTIQRTQQEDSAVYLCASSSYGGEQFFGPGTRLTVL.

J is TRBJ2-1 and V is TRBV4-3; TCRdb lists TRBD1, though no DNA is available to test this call. This CDR3 contains 13 residues. The germline CDR1 and CDR2 sequences are LGHNA and YSLEER. Here the CDR3 reads CASSQGASYEQFF.

The chain couples TRBV5-1 to TRBJ2-1; the D call of TRBD2 rests on TCRdb alone, since no DNA is present to check it. The CDR3 runs to 17 residues. Germline CDR1 reads SGHRS; CDR2 reads YFSETQ. CDR3 in amino acids: CASSPGLAGGLLNEQFF.

J is TRBJ2-2 and V is TRBV12-3 or TRBV12-4; without DNA, the TCRdb call of TRBD2 cannot be checked. The CDR3 covers 15 residues. The CDR3 loop is CASSFSSGSSGELFF.

The rearrangement uses TRBV6-5 and TRBJ2-2. The CDR3 covers 11 residues. Germline CDR1 reads MNHEY; CDR2 reads SVGAGI. CDR3 amino acids: CASSGRRELFF.

V and J are TRBV7-8 and TRBJ2-2; absent DNA, TCRdb's TRBD1 call cannot be checked. This CDR3 has 15 residues. Germline CDR1 SGHVS, CDR2 FQNEAQ. The CDR3 spells CASSRLAGLSGELFF.

This sequence joins TRBV7-9 and TRBJ1-1; TCRdb's D call of TRBD1 is untestable without DNA. Germline-derived CDR1 and CDR2 are SEHNR and FQNEAQ (reference sequence). The CDR3 is 15 amino acids. The CDR3 reads CASSLRQGMNTEAFF. Complete variable domain (other parts from reference TRBV7-9 and TRBJ1-1): DTGVSQNPRHKITKRGQNVTFRCDPISEHNRLYWYRQTLGQGPEFLTYFQNEAQLEKSRLLSDRFSAERPKGSFSTLEIQRTEQGDSAMYLCASSLRQGMNTEAFFGQGTRLTVV.